This TCR beta chain was captured by sequencing in a study of cytomegalovirus exposure and HLA in healthy donors. CDR3 size: 13 residues. V lost 5 bases and J 6 bases, leaving 13 bases between the germline ends. Germline V gives CDR1 SGHTA, CDR2 FQGNSA. This clone has a handful of counts. The antigen remains unidentified. Broader study findings: Later examination showed HLA-associated TCR beta chains had greater clonal expansion than equally common others. A missense variant in DCLRE1C was later tied to TCR beta V- and J-gene trimming. The dataset shows that most TCR sequences were rare, while some public TCRs occurred in many donors.

Primers for the PCR totalled 60 Vbeta and 13 Jbeta. Sequencing used immunoSEQ multiplex PCR; TCRdb keeps in-frame clones, though not all of them. This sample has approximately 100,000 clones, with under 75% found just once. Sequenced sample: PBMCs. The TCR sequence derives from a human donor in good health. The chain combines TRBV7-2 with TRBJ1-1; D is unresolved. The CDR3 bases are TGTGCCAGCAGCCCTAGACCGGGAGCTGAAGCTTTCTTT. Translation: CASSPRPGAEAFF.